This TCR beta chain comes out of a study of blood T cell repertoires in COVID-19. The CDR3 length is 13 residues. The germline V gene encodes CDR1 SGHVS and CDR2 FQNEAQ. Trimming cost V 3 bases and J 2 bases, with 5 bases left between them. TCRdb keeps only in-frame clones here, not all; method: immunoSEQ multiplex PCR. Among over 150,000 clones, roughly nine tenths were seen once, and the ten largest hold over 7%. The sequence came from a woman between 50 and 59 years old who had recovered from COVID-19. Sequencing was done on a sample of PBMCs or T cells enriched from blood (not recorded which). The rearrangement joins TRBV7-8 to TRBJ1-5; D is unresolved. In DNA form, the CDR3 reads TGTGCCAGCAGCTTCCAGGGCAATCAGCCCCAGCATTTT. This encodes CASSFQGNQPQHF.